These T cell receptor beta chains were read from a single sample in a study of lymphopenia after photon versus proton radiotherapy. Using immunoSEQ multiplex PCR, the repertoire was profiled, and TCRdb retains in-frame clones only, with some absent. Of about 58,000 clones listed, 70% to 85% are singletons. Sample: peripheral blood, taken from a patient treated with proton-based radiotherapy. Every receptor here comes from a man between 60 and 75 years old with pancreatic cancer. Each CDR3 is given with its conserved first and last residue. A D gene is named only where the DNA matches it firmly. Clone size is stated in some rows and not others, as once, few, many or a class when expanded.

V gene,clone size,D gene,J gene,CDR3 protein,CDR3 DNA
TRBV7-2,NA,TRBD2,TRBJ2-7,CASSYGRGLAEEQYF,TGTGCCAGCAGTTACGGTAGGGGACTAGCGGAGGAGCAGTACTTC
TRBV5-1,NA,TRBD1,TRBJ2-1,CASSETGVSYNEQFF,TGCGCCAGCAGCGAAACAGGGGTCTCCTACAATGAGCAGTTCTTC
TRBV6-1,NA,NA,TRBJ1-2,CASSEGGRLALYTF,TGTGCCAGCAGTGAGGGGGGGCGGCTGGCTTTGTACACCTTC
TRBV4-1,NA,TRBD2,TRBJ2-1,CASSPGLAGVFNEQFF,TGCGCCAGCAGCCCGGGACTAGCGGGAGTATTCAATGAGCAGTTCTTC
TRBV5-4,NA,NA,TRBJ2-1,CASSLVAGGGGNEQFF,TGTGCCAGCAGCTTGGTTGCCGGAGGGGGGGGGAATGAGCAGTTCTTC
TRBV5-4,few,TRBD2,TRBJ2-1,CASSLLAGGYNEQFF,TGTGCCAGCAGCTTGTTAGCGGGAGGATACAATGAGCAGTTCTTC
TRBV30,once,NA,TRBJ2-2,CAWSVRELGELFF,TGTGCCTGGAGTGTACGGGAGTTGGGGGAGCTGTTTTTT
TRBV5-1,NA,NA,TRBJ2-2,CASMWGNRPSSTGELFF,TGCGCCAGCATGTGGGGAAACAGACCCTCCAGCACCGGGGAGCTGTTTTTT
TRBV5-6,once,NA,TRBJ2-7,CASSSLYEQYF,TGTGCCAGCAGCTCCCTTTACGAGCAGTACTTC
TRBV29-1,NA,NA,TRBJ2-3,CSVVQGTNTQYF,TGCAGCGTTGTACAGGGCACAAATACGCAGTATTTT
TRBV28,NA,NA,TRBJ2-5,CASSLNGGGVTQYF,TGTGCCAGCAGTTTAAATGGTGGAGGAGTAACCCAGTACTTC
TRBV9,NA,TRBD1,TRBJ2-6,CASSVTPTGAGANVLTF,TGTGCCAGCAGCGTGACGCCGACAGGGGCTGGGGCCAACGTCCTGACTTTC
TRBV7-8,NA,NA,TRBJ1-3,CASSLGPVSSGNTIYF,TGTGCCAGCAGCTTAGGTCCGGTGAGCTCTGGAAACACCATATATTTT
TRBV30,NA,NA,TRBJ2-1,CAWSATRKGFRNEQFF,TGTGCCTGGAGTGCAACCCGGAAGGGGTTTAGAAATGAGCAGTTCTTC
TRBV6-5,NA,NA,TRBJ1-2,CASSSDRFYGYTF,TGTGCCAGCAGTTCCGACAGATTCTATGGCTACACCTTC
TRBV7-3,NA,TRBD2,TRBJ2-3,CASSHPGLAKFTDTQYF,TGTGCCAGCAGCCATCCCGGACTAGCGAAATTCACAGATACGCAGTATTTT
TRBV11-2,once,NA,TRBJ2-7,CASSVPGEPYEQYF,TGTGCCAGCAGCGTTCCCGGGGAACCCTACGAGCAGTACTTC
TRBV9,NA,NA,TRBJ2-3,CASRSRTDTQYF,TGTGCCAGCAGGAGCAGAACAGATACGCAGTATTTT
TRBV4-1,NA,TRBD2,TRBJ2-1,CASSQGPGLAGGSEQFF,TGCGCCAGCAGCCAAGGGCCGGGACTAGCGGGAGGTAGCGAGCAGTTCTTC
TRBV5-8,NA,NA,TRBJ2-1,CASSVGRNEQFF,TGTGCCAGCAGTGTGGGCCGGAATGAGCAGTTCTTC
TRBV6-1,NA,TRBD1,TRBJ1-5,CASSPTGGNQPQHF,TGTGCCAGCAGCCCGACAGGGGGCAATCAGCCCCAGCATTTT
TRBV5-4,NA,NA,TRBJ1-2,CASSPGQGRYGYTF,TGTGCCAGCAGCCCCGGGCAGGGGCGATATGGCTACACCTTC
TRBV5-6,NA,NA,TRBJ2-7,CASSSQEWRGGDEQYF,TGTGCCAGCAGCTCCCAGGAGTGGAGAGGCGGCGACGAGCAGTACTTC
TRBV5-1,NA,NA,TRBJ2-1,CASSWTGVSYNEQFF,TGCGCCAGCAGCTGGACGGGGGTATCTTACAATGAGCAGTTCTTC
TRBV5-4,NA,NA,TRBJ2-6,CASSPRGGLEANVLTF,TGTGCCAGCAGCCCAAGGGGGGGCCTTGAAGCCAACGTCCTGACTTTC
TRBV30,NA,NA,TRBJ2-1,CAWSRSTAYNEQFF,TGTGCCTGGAGCAGAAGTACGGCCTACAATGAGCAGTTCTTC
TRBV13,NA,TRBD1,TRBJ1-4,CASSTDRGAEKLFF,TGTGCCAGCAGCACGGACAGGGGGGCTGAAAAACTGTTTTTT
TRBV5-1,NA,TRBD1,TRBJ1-1,CASSSDRGTEAFF,TGCGCCAGCAGCTCGGACAGGGGCACTGAAGCTTTCTTT
TRBV5-4,NA,TRBD2,TRBJ2-2,CASSFLITSENTGELFF,TGTGCCAGCAGCTTCCTAATAACTAGCGAGAACACCGGGGAGCTGTTTTTT
TRBV6-5,NA,NA,TRBJ2-7,CASSPAFRNEQYF,TGTGCCAGCAGCCCCGCTTTCCGGAACGAGCAGTACTTC
TRBV6-4,NA,TRBD1,TRBJ1-3,CAINRGNTIYF,TGTGCCATAAACAGGGGGAACACCATATATTTT
TRBV15,NA,NA,TRBJ2-3,CATSRAGFGVTDTQYF,TGTGCCACCAGCAGAGCTGGTTTTGGGGTGACAGATACGCAGTATTTT
TRBV19,few,NA,TRBJ1-5,CASIYRVGSNPFNQPQHF,TGTGCCAGTATATACAGGGTGGGTTCCAACCCCTTCAATCAGCCCCAGCATTTT
TRBV19,NA,NA,TRBJ2-7,CATKENYEQYF,TGTGCCACCAAAGAGAATTACGAGCAGTACTTC
TRBV4-1,NA,NA,TRBJ2-7,CASSHYRDLTYEQYF,TGCGCCAGCAGCCACTACCGGGACTTGACCTACGAGCAGTACTTC
TRBV29-1,NA,TRBD2,TRBJ2-1,CSVNPGLDNEQFF,TGCAGCGTGAATCCGGGACTAGATAATGAGCAGTTCTTC
TRBV15,NA,NA,TRBJ2-1,CATSRGQYNEQFF,TGTGCCACCAGCAGAGGACAGTACAATGAGCAGTTCTTC
TRBV15,once,NA,TRBJ2-5,CATSRGVQETQYF,TGTGCCACCAGCAGAGGGGTCCAAGAGACCCAGTACTTC
TRBV27,NA,NA,TRBJ2-3,CASSFRRPDTDTQYF,TGTGCCAGCAGTTTTCGGCGCCCTGACACAGATACGCAGTATTTT
TRBV5-6,NA,TRBD1,TRBJ2-7,CASSPIGQDSSYEQYF,TGTGCCAGCAGCCCTATTGGACAGGACAGCTCCTACGAGCAGTACTTC
TRBV2,once,NA,TRBJ2-7,CASSEAAAETYEQYF,TGTGCCAGCAGTGAAGCGGCAGCGGAGACCTACGAGCAGTACTTC
TRBV6-6,NA,TRBD2,TRBJ2-3,CASSHEGLAATDTQYF,TGTGCCAGCAGTCATGAAGGACTAGCGGCTACAGATACGCAGTATTTT
TRBV7-2,NA,TRBD2,TRBJ2-1,CASSLISGRGSYNEQFF,TGTGCCAGCAGCTTGATTAGCGGGAGGGGCTCCTACAATGAGCAGTTCTTC
TRBV5-4,once,NA,TRBJ1-4,CASSWGSRTNEKLFF,TGTGCCAGCAGCTGGGGATCACGGACTAATGAAAAACTGTTTTTT
TRBV6-1,NA,TRBD1,TRBJ1-4,CASLQWTGNEKLFF,TGTGCCAGCCTACAATGGACAGGAAATGAAAAACTGTTTTTT
TRBV29-1,NA,NA,TRBJ2-3,CSVGDRPGRDTQYF,TGCAGCGTCGGGGACAGACCCGGGAGAGATACGCAGTATTTT
TRBV28,NA,NA,TRBJ1-6,CASSTTPGASPLHF,TGTGCCAGCAGTACTACTCCGGGGGCTTCACCCCTCCACTTT
TRBV28,NA,NA,TRBJ1-4,CASRPPGGGWGEKLFF,TGTGCCAGCAGACCCCCCGGCGGAGGTTGGGGTGAAAAACTGTTTTTT
TRBV7-2,NA,TRBD1,TRBJ1-5,CASSPRDRNQPQHF,TGTGCCAGCAGCCCCCGGGACAGGAATCAGCCCCAGCATTTT
TRBV6-6,NA,NA,TRBJ1-2,CASSYSGDGYTF,TGTGCCAGCAGTTACTCTGGTGATGGCTACACCTTC
TRBV7-2,NA,NA,TRBJ2-4,CASSPRGGTENIQYF,TGTGCCAGCAGCCCCAGGGGCGGGACGGAAAACATTCAGTACTTC
TRBV9,NA,TRBD2,TRBJ2-7,CASSSAGLASEQYF,TGTGCCAGCAGCTCGGCGGGACTAGCGTCCGAGCAGTACTTC
TRBV19,NA,TRBD2,TRBJ2-7,CASSIAGTSSYEQYF,TGTGCCAGTAGTATAGCAGGGACTAGCTCCTACGAGCAGTACTTC
TRBV27,NA,TRBD2,TRBJ2-1,CASSSPGLAGPNEQFF,TGTGCCAGCAGTTCCCCAGGGCTAGCGGGACCCAATGAGCAGTTCTTC
TRBV2,NA,TRBD1,TRBJ2-4,CASRGTGQNIQYF,TGTGCCAGCAGAGGGACAGGGCAAAACATTCAGTACTTC